The next 8 T cell receptor beta chains were all read from a single sample in a study of blood T cell repertoires in COVID-19. TCRdb's table, derived via immunoSEQ multiplex PCR, lists solely in-frame clones and lacks some. The profile shows a few hundred thousand clones, about 89% of them singletons. The sequencing sample was made of peripheral blood. These TCRs come from a man aged 25-45 years with acute or convalescent COVID-19.

CDR3 in amino acids: CASSPGTVNSPLHF. CDR3 DNA sequence: TGTGCCAGTAGTCCGGGGACAGTTAATTCACCCCTCCACTTT. This rearrangement joins TRBV19 to TRBJ1-6, with 7 bases matching TRBD1. CDR1 LNHDA and CDR2 SQIVND come from the germline V gene (reference sequence). With 5 bases clipped from V and 6 bases from J, the junction kept 4 bases outside the gene matches. The CDR3 is 14 amino acids.

The gene calls are TRBV28 and TRBJ2-2; D gene uncertain. The germline CDR1 and CDR2 sequences are MDHEN and SYDVKM. The CDR3 runs to 12 residues. The CDR3 bases are TGTGGCGCGGCCCGATTTACCGGGGAGCTGTTTTTT. It codes for CGAARFTGELFF.

This chain uses TRBV28 with TRBJ1-1; D is unclear. Trimming left V 2 bases short and J 4 bases short, with 11 bases between. The CDR3 is 14 amino acids. CDR1 and CDR2 (germline): MDHEN, SYDVKM. The CDR3 is CASSLNPVFTEAFF. CDR3 sequence (DNA): TGTGCCAGCAGTTTAAACCCGGTTTTCACTGAAGCTTTCTTT.

The chain is built from TRBV18 and TRBJ1-1; D is perhaps TRBD1 (5 bases). Trimming left V 3 bases short and J 0 bases short, with 8 bases between. The CDR3 is made up of 14 amino acids. Germline V gene sequence: CDR1 KGHSH, CDR2 LQKENI. CDR3 DNA sequence: TGTGCCAGCTCACCTACCAGGGTGAACACTGAAGCTTTCTTT. This codes for CASSPTRVNTEAFF.

This clone appeared once. The chain combines TRBV28 with TRBJ2-7; D gene uncertain. Germline-derived CDR1 and CDR2 are MDHEN and SYDVKM. Between the trimmed V and J ends, which lost 7 bases and 3 bases, there was a span of 13 bases. The CDR3 totals 13 residues. This CDR3 is CASTASTDYEQYF. CDR3 DNA sequence: TGTGCCAGCACCGCGTCTACAGACTACGAGCAGTACTTC.

The chain couples TRBV28 to TRBJ2-4; no firm D call. The V and J ends lost 5 bases and 2 bases respectively, with 16 bases between them. CDR3 length: 16 amino acids. In germline, CDR1 is MDHEN, CDR2 SYDVKM. CDR3 nucleotides: TGTGCCAGCAGTCCAATAAGCCCTAGACCCAAAAACATTCAGTACTTC. This sequence encodes CASSPISPRPKNIQYF.

This chain joins TRBV7-3 and TRBJ2-3; D remains ambiguous. Germline CDR1 and CDR2: SGHTA and FQGTGA. The V and J ends lost 5 bases and 4 bases respectively, with 13 bases between them. The CDR3 consists of 14 residues. The CDR3 sequence is CASSPRAPADTQYF. DNA for the CDR3: TGTGCCAGCAGCCCACGTGCGCCCGCAGATACGCAGTATTTT.

This sequence joins TRBV7-8 and TRBJ2-1; 7 bases line up with TRBD1. The CDR3 is made up of 15 amino acids. Trimming took 8 bases from V and 8 from J; bases not matched to a gene: 15. CDR1 is SGHVS, CDR2 FQNEAQ, per germline. CDR3 bases: TGTGCCAGCCTCCCGAGGGCAGGGGGACGCTATGAGCAGTTCTTC. Its protein is CASLPRAGGRYEQFF. Supplemented by reference TRBV7-8 and TRBJ2-1, the full variable domain reads GAGVSQSPRYKVAKRGQDVALRCDPISGHVSLFWYQQALGQGPEFLTYFQNEAQLDKSGLPSDRFFAERPEGSVSTLKIQRTQQEDSAVYLCASLPRAGGRYEQFFGPGTRLTVL.